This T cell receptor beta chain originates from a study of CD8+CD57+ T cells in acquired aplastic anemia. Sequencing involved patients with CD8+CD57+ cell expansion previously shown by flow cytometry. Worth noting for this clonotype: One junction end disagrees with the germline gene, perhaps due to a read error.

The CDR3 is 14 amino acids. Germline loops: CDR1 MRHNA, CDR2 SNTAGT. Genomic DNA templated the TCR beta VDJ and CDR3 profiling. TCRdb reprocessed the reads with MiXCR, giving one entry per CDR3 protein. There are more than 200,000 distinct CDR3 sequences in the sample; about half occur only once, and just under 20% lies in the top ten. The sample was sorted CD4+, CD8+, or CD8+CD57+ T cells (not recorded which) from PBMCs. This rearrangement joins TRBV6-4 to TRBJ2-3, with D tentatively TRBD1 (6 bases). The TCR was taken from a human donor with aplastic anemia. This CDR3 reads CASSQTGPTDTQYF. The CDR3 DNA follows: TGTGCCAGCAGCCAGACAGGACCCACAGATACGCAGTACTTT.